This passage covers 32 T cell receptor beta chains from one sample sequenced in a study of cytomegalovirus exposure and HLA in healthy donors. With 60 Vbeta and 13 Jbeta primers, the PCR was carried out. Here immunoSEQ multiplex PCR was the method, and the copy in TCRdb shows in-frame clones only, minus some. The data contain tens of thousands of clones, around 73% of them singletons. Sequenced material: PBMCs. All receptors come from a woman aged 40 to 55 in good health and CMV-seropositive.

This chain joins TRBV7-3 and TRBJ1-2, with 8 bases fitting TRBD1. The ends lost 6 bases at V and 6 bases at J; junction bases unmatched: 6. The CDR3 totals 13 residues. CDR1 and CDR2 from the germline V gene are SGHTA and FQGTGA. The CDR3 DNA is TGTGCCAGCAGTCCGACAGGGGTCGATGGCTACACCTTC. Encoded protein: CASSPTGVDGYTF.

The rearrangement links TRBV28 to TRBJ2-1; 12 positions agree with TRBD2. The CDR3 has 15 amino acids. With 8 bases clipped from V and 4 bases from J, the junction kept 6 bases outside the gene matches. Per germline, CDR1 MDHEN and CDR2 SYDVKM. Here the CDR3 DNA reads TGTGCCAGCGGCCTAGCGGGGGGGCAGTACAATGAGCAGTTCTTC. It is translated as CASGLAGGQYNEQFF.

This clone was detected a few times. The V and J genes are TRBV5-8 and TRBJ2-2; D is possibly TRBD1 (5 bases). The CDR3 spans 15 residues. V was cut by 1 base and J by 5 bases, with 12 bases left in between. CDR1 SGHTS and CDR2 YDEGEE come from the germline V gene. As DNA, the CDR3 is TGTGCCAGCAGCTTGAATACAGGTCGGACCGGGGAGCTGTTTTTT. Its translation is CASSLNTGRTGELFF. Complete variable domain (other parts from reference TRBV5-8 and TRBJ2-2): EAGVTQSPTHLIKTRGQQATLRCSPISGHTSVYWYQQALGLGLQFLLWYDEGEERNRGNFPPRFSGRQFPNYSSELNVNALELEDSALYLCASSLNTGRTGELFFGEGSRLTVL.

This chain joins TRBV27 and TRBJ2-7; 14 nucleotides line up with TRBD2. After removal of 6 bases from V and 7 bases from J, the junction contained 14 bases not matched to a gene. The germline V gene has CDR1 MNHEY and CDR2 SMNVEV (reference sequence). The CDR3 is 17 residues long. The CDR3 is CASRTIRGTSGGEEQYF. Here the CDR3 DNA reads TGTGCCAGCAGGACAATACGTGGGACTAGCGGGGGTGAGGAGCAGTACTTC.

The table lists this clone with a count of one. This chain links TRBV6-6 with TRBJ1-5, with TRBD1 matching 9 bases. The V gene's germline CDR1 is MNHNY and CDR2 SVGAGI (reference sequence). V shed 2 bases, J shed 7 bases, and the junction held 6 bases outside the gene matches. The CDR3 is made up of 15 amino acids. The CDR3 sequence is CASSYRDRGKQPQHF. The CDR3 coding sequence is TGTGCCAGCAGTTACCGAGACAGGGGGAAGCAGCCCCAGCATTTT.

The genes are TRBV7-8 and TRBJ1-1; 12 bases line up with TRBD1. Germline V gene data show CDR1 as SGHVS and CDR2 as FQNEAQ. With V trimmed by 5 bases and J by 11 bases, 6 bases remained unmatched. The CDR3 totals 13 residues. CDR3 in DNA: TGTGCCAGCAGCACGGGACAGGGGGCAATCGCTTTCTTT. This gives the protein CASSTGQGAIAFF.

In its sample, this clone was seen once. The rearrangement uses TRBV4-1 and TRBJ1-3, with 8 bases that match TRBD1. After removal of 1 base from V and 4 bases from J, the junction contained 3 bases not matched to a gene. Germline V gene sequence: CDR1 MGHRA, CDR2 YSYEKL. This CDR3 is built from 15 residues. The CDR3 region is CASSQAPGGGNTIYF. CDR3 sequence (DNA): TGCGCCAGCAGCCAAGCCCCAGGGGGCGGAAACACCATATATTTT.

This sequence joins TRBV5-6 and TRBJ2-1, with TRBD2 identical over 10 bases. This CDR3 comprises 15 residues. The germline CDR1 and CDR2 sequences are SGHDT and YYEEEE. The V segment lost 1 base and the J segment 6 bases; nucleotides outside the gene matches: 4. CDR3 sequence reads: CASSLRLAGGNEQFF. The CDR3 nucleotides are TGTGCCAGCAGCTTGCGACTAGCGGGTGGCAATGAGCAGTTCTTC. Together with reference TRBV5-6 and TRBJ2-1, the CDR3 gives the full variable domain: DAGVTQSPTHLIKTRGQQVTLRCSPKSGHDTVSWYQQALGQGPQFIFQYYEEEERQRGNFPDRFSGHQFPNYSSELNVNALLLGDSALYLCASSLRLAGGNEQFFGPGTRLTVL.

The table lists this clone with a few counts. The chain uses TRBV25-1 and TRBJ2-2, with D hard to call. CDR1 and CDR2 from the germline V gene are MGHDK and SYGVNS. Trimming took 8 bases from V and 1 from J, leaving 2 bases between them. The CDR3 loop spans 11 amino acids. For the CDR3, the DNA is TGTGCCAGCCAGAACACCGGGGAGCTGTTTTTT. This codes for CASQNTGELFF. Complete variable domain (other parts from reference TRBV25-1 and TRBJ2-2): EADIYQTPRYLVIGTGKKITLECSQTMGHDKMYWYQQDPGMELHLIHYSYGVNSTEKGDLSSESTVSRIRTEHFPLTLESARPSHTSQYLCASQNTGELFFGEGSRLTVL.

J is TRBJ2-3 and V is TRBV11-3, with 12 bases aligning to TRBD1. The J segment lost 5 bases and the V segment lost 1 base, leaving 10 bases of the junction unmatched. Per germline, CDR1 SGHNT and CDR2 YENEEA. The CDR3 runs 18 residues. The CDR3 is CASSLGQAGTGGLDTQYF. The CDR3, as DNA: TGTGCCAGCAGCTTAGGTCAAGCCGGGACAGGGGGCCTAGATACGCAGTATTTT.

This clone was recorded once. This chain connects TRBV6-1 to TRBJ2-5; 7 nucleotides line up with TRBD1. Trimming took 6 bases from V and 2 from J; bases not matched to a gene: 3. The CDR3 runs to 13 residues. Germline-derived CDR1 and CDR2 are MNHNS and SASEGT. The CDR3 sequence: CASSGTVQETQYF. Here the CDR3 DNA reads TGTGCCAGCAGCGGGACAGTACAAGAGACCCAGTACTTC.

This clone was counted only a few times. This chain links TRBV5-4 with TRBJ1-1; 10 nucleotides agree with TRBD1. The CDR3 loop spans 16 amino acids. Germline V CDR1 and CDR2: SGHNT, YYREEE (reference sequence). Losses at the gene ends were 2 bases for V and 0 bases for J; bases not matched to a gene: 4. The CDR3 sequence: CASSLDRGLMNTEAFF. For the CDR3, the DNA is TGTGCCAGCAGCTTAGACAGGGGGCTCATGAACACTGAAGCTTTCTTT.

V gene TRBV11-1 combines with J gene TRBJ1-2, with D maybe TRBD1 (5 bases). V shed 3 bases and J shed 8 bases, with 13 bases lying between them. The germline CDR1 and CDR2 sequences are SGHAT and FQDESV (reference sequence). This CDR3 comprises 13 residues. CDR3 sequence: CASSFFSGEGYTF. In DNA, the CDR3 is TGTGCCAGCAGCTTCTTTTCGGGGGAAGGCTACACCTTC.

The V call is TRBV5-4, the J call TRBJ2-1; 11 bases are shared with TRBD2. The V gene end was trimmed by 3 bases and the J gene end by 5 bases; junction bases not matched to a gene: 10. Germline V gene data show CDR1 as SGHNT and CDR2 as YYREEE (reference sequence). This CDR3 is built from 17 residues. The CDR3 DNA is TGTGCCAGCAGCTCCCTCGTTAATAGCGGGGGGGACAATGAGCAGTTCTTC. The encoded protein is CASSSLVNSGGDNEQFF.

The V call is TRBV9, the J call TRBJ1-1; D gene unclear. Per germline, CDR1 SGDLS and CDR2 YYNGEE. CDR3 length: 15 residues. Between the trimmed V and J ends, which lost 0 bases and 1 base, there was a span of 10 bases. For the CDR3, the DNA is TGTGCCAGCAGCGTAGGCGGGAGTGGGAACACTGAAGCTTTCTTT. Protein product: CASSVGGSGNTEAFF.

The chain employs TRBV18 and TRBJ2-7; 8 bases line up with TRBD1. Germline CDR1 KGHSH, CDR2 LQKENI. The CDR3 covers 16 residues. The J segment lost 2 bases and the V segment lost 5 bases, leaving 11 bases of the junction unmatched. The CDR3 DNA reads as TGTGCCAGCTCATCGACTCCGGGACAGGCTACCTACGAGCAGTACTTC. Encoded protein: CASSSTPGQATYEQYF.

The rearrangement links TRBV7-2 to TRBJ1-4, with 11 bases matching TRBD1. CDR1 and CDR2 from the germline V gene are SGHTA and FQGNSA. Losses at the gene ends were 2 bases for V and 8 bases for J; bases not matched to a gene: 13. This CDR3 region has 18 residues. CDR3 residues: CASSLSGTGGTLGEKLFF. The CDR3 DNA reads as TGTGCCAGCAGCTTAAGCGGGACAGGGGGAACATTGGGGGAAAAACTGTTTTTT. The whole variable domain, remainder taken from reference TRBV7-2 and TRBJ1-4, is GAGVSQSPSNKVTEKGKDVELRCDPISGHTALYWYRQSLGQGLEFLIYFQGNSAPDKSGLPSDRFSAERTGGSVSTLTIQRTQQEDSAVYLCASSLSGTGGTLGEKLFFGSGTQLSVL.

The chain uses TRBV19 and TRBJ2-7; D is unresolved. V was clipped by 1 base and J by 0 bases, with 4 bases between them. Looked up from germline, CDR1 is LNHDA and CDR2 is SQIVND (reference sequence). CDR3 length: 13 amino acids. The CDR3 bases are TGTGCCAGTAGTATAGGGAGCTCCTACGAGCAGTACTTC. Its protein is CASSIGSSYEQYF.

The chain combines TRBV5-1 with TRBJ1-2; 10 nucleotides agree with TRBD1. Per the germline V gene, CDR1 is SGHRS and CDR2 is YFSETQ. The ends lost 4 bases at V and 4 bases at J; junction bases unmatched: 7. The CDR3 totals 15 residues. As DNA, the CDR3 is TGCGCCAGCAGCCAGAGACAGGGGGCCCCCTATGGCTACACCTTC. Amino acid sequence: CASSQRQGAPYGYTF.

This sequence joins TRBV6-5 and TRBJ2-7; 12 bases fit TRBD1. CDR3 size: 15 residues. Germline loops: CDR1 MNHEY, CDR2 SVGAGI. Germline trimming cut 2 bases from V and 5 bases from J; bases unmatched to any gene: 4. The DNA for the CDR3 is TGTGCCAGCAGTTACGCGGGACAGGGGGCTAACGAGCAGTACTTC. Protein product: CASSYAGQGANEQYF.

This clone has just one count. CDR3 in amino acids: CASSYSPGVNTEAFF. DNA for the CDR3: TGTGCCAGCAGTTACTCGCCAGGGGTGAACACTGAAGCTTTCTTT. This rearrangement joins TRBV6-5 to TRBJ1-1, with D tentatively TRBD1 (6 bases). Deletions cut 0 bases from V and 0 bases from J, with 8 bases between. CDR3 length equals 15 residues. Germline assignment: CDR1 MNHEY and CDR2 SVGAGI.

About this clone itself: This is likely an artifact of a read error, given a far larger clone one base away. In DNA, the CDR3 is TGTGCCAGCAGCCCCGAAGACAGCCCCCGGGAGACCCAGTACTTC. Translated, it gives CASSPEDSPRETQYF. The rearrangement joins TRBV4-2 to TRBJ2-5, with D possibly being TRBD1 (5 bases). The CDR3 spans 15 residues. The V gene's germline CDR1 is LGHNA and CDR2 YNFKEQ. V lost 4 bases and J 5 bases, leaving 17 bases between the germline ends.

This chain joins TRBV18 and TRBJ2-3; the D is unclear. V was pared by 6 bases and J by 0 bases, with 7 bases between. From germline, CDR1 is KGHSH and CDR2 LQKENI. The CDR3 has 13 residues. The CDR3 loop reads CASSPPSTDTQYF. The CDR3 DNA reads TGTGCCAGCTCCCCCCCTAGCACAGATACGCAGTATTTT.

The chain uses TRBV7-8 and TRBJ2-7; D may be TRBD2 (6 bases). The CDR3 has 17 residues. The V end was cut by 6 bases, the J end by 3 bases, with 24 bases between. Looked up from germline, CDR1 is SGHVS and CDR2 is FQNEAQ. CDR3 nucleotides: TGTGCCAGCAGACTTAGCAGTAGGAGGGACCGCCACTACGAGCAGTACTTC. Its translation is CASRLSSRRDRHYEQYF.

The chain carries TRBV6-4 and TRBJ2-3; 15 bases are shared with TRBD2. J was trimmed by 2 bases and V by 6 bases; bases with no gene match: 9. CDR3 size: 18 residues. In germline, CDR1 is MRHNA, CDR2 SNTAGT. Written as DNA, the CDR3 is TGTGCCAGCAGCGCCGGGACTAGCGGGGGGTCCAACACAGATACGCAGTATTTT. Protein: CASSAGTSGGSNTDTQYF.

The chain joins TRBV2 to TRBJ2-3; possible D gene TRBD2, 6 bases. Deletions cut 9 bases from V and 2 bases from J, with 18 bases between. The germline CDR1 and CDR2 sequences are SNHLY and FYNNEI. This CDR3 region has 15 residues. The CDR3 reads CASIIGGTYTDTQYF. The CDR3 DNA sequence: TGTGCCAGTATTATCGGGGGAACTTACACAGATACGCAGTATTTT. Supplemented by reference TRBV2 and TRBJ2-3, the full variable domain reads EPEVTQTPSHQVTQMGQEVILRCVPISNHLYFYWYRQILGQKVEFLVSFYNNEISEKSEIFDDQFSVERPDGSNFTLKIRSTKLEDSAMYFCASIIGGTYTDTQYFGPGTRLTVL.

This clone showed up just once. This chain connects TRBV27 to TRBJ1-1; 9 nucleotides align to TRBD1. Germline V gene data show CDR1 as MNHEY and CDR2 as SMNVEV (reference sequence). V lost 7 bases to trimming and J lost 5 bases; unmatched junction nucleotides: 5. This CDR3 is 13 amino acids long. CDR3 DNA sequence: TGTGCCAGCACACCAGACAGGGGGACTGAAGCTTTCTTT. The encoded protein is CASTPDRGTEAFF.

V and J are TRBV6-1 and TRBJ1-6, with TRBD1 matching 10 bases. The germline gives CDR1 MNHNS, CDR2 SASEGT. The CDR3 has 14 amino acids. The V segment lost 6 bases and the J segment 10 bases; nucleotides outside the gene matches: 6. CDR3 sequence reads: CASRTGGGISPLHF. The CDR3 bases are TGTGCCAGCAGGACAGGGGGCGGAATCTCACCCCTCCACTTT.

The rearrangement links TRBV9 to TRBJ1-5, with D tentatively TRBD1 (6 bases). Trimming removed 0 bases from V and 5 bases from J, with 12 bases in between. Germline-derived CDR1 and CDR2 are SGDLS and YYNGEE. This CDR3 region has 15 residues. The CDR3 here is CASSVGPGVDQPQHF. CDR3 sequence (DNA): TGTGCCAGCAGCGTAGGCCCAGGGGTTGATCAGCCCCAGCATTTT.

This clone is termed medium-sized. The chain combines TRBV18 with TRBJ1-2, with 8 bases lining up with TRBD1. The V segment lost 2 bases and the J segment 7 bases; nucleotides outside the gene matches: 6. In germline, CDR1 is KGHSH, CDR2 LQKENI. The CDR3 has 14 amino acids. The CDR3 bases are TGTGCCAGCTCACCAGGACAGGGTATTGTTGGCTACACCTTC. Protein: CASSPGQGIVGYTF.

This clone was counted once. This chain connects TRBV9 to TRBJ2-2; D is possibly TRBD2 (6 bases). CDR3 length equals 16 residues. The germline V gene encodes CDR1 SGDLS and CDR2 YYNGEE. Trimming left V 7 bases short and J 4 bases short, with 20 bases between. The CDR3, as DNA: TGTGCCAGCCACGGGCCCCGAGCGGGCGGCACCGGGGAGCTGTTTTTT. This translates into CASHGPRAGGTGELFF.

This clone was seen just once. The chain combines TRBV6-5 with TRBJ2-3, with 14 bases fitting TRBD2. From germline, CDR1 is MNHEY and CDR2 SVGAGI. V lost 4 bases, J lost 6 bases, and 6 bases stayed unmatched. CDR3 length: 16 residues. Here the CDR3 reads CASSLTSGGAGDTQYF. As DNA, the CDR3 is TGTGCCAGCAGTTTGACTAGCGGGGGGGCTGGGGATACGCAGTATTTT.